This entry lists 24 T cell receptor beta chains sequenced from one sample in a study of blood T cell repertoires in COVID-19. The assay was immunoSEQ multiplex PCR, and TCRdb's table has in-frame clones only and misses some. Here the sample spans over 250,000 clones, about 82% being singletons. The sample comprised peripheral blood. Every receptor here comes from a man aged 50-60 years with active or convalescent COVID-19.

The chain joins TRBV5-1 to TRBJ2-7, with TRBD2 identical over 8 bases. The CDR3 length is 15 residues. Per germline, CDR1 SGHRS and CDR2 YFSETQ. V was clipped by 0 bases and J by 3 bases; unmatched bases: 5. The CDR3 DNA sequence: TGCGCCAGCAGCTTGGGGGGACTAGGGAACTACGAGCAGTACTTC. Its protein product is CASSLGGLGNYEQYF.

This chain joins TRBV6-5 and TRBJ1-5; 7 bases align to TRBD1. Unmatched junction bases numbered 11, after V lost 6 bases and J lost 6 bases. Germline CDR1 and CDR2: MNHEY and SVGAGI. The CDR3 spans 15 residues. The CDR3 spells CASRTRQGSSQPQHF. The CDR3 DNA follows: TGTGCCAGCAGAACCCGACAGGGATCGAGTCAGCCCCAGCATTTT.

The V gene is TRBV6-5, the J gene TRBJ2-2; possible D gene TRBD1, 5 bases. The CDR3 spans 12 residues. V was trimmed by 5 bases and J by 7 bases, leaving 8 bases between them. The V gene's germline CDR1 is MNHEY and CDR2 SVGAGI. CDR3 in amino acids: CASSQGIGELFF. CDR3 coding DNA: TGTGCCAGCAGTCAGGGAATCGGGGAGCTGTTTTTT.

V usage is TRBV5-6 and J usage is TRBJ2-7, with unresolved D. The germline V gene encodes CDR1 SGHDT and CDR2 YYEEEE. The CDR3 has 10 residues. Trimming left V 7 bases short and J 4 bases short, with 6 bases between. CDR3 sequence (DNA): TGTGCCAGCGGCTCTTACGAGCAGTACTTC. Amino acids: CASGSYEQYF.

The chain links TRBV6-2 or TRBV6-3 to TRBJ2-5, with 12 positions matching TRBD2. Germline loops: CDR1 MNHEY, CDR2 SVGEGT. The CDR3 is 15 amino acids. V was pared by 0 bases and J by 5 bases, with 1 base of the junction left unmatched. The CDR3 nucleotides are TGTGCCAGCAGTTACTCACTAGCGGGAGGTGAGACCCAGTACTTC. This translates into CASSYSLAGGETQYF.

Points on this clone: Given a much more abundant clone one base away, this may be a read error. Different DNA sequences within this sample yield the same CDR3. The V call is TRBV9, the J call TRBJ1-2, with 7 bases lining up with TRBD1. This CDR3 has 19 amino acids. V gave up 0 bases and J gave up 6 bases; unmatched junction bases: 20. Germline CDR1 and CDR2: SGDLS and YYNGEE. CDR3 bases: TGTGCCAGCAGCGTAGCCAATCAAAGGGGGCAGGGGGGCGGTGATGGCTACACCTTC. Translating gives CASSVANQRGQGGGDGYTF.

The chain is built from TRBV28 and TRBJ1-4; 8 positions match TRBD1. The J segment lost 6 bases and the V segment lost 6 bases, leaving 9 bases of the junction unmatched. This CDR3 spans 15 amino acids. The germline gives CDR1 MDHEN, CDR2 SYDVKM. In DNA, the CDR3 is TGTGCCAGCAGCTATAGGACAGGGTGGGATGAAAAACTGTTTTTT. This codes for CASSYRTGWDEKLFF.

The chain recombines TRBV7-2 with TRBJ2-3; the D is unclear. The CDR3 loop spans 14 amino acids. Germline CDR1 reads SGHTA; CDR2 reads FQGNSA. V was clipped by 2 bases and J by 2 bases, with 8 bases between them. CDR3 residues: CASSLSRDTDTQYF. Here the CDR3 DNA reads TGTGCCAGCAGCTTATCGCGAGACACAGATACGCAGTATTTT.

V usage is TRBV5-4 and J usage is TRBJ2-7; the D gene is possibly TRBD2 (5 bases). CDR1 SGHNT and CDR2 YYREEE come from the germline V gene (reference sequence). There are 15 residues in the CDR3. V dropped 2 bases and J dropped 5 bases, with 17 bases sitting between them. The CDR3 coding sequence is TGTGCCAGCAGCTTTCGAGGACTCATAACGAACGAGCAGTACTTC. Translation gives CASSFRGLITNEQYF.

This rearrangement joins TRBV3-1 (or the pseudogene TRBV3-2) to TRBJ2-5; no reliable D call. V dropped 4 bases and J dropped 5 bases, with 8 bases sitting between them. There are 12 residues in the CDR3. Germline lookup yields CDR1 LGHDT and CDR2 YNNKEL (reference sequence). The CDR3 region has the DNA TGTGCCAGCAGCCTTGGCTGGGAGACCCAGTACTTC. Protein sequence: CASSLGWETQYF.

The CDR3 coding sequence is TGTGCCAGCAGTCCTCTCAGTTGGCCCCAGCATTTT. Encoded protein: CASSPLSWPQHF. The chain is built from TRBV12-3 or TRBV12-4 and TRBJ1-5, with D unclear. The CDR3 has 12 residues. V was pared by 5 bases and J by 9 bases, with 11 bases between.

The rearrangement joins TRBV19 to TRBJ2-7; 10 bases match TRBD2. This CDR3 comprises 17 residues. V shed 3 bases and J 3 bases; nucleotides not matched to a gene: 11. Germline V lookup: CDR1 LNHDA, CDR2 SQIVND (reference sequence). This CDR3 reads CASSIRFTSGTYYEQYF. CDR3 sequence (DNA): TGTGCCAGTAGTATTCGATTTACTAGCGGGACTTACTACGAGCAGTACTTC.

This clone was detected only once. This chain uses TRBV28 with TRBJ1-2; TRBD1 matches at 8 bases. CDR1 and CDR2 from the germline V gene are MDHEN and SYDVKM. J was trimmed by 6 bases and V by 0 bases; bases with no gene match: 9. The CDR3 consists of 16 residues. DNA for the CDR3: TGTGCCAGCAGTTTATGGGGACAGGTCTCGAGGGATGGCTACACCTTC. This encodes CASSLWGQVSRDGYTF.

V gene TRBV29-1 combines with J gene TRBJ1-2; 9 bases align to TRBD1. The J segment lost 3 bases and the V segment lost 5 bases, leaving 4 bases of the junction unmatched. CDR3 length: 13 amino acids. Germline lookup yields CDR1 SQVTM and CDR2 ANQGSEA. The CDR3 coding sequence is TGCAGCGTTCGGACAGGGGATCACTATGGCTACACCTTC. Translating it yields CSVRTGDHYGYTF.

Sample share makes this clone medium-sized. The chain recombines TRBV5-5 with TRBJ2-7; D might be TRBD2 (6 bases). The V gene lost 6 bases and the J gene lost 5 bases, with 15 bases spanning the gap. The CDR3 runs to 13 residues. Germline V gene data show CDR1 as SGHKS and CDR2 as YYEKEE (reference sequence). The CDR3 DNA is TGTGCCAGCATCGAATCGCGGGGCAACGAGCAGTACTTC. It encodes CASIESRGNEQYF.

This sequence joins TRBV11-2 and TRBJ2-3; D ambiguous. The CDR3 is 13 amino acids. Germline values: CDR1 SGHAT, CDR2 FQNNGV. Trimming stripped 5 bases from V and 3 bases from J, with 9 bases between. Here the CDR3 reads CASSLRRTDTQYF. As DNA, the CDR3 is TGTGCCAGCAGCCTGCGGCGGACAGATACGCAGTATTTT.

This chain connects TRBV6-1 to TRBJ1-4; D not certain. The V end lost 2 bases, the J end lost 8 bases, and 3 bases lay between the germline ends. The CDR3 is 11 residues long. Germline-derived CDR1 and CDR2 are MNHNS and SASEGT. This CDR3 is CASSELEKLFF. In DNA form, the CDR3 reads TGTGCCAGCAGTGAACTAGAAAAACTGTTTTTT.

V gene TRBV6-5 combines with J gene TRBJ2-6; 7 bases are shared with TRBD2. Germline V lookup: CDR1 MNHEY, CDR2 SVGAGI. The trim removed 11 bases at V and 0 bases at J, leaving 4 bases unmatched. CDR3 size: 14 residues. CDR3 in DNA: TGTGCCTGTGCGGGGGTCTCTGGGGCCAACGTCCTGACTTTC. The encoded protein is CACAGVSGANVLTF.

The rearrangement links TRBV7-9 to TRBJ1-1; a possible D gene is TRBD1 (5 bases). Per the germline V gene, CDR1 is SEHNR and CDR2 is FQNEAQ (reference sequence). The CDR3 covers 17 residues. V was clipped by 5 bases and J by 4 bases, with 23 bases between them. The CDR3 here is CASSPSSYRRNFTEAFF. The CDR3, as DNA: TGTGCCAGCAGCCCAAGTTCGTACAGGCGAAACTTCACTGAAGCTTTCTTT. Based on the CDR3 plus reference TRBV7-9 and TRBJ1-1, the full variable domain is DTGVSQNPRHKITKRGQNVTFRCDPISEHNRLYWYRQTLGQGPEFLTYFQNEAQLEKSRLLSDRFSAERPKGSFSTLEIQRTEQGDSAMYLCASSPSSYRRNFTEAFFGQGTRLTVV.

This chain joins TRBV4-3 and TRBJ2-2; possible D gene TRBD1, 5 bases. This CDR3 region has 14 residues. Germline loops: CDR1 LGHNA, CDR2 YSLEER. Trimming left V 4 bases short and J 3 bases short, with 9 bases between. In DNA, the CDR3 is TGCGCCAGCAGCCCAGGACAAGACACCGGGGAGCTGTTTTTT. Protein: CASSPGQDTGELFF.

CDR3 bases: TGTGCCAGCAACCTCGGACTCCGTGAGCAGTTCTTC. This encodes CASNLGLREQFF. The chain uses TRBV2 and TRBJ2-1; a possible D gene is TRBD2 (5 bases). CDR1 is SNHLY, CDR2 FYNNEI, per germline. V lost 7 bases, J lost 9 bases, and 13 bases lay in between. This CDR3 contains 12 residues.

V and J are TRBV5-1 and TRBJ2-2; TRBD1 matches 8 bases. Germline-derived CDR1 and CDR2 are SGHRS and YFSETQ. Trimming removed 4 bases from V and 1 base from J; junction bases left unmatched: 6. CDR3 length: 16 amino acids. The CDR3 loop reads CASSVDGQGNTGELFF. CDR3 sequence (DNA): TGCGCCAGCAGCGTGGATGGACAGGGGAACACCGGGGAGCTGTTTTTT. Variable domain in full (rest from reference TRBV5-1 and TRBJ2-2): KAGVTQTPRYLIKTRGQQVTLSCSPISGHRSVSWYQQTPGQGLQFLFEYFSETQRNKGNFPGRFSGRQFSNSRSEMNVSTLELGDSALYLCASSVDGQGNTGELFFGEGSRLTVL.

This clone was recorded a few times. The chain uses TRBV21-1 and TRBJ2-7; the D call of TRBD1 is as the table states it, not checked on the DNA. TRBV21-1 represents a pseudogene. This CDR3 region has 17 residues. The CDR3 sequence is CASSKLETGPSSYEQYF. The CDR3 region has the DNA TGTGCCAGCAGCAAACTCGAGACAGGCCCAAGCTCCTACGAGCAGTACTTC.

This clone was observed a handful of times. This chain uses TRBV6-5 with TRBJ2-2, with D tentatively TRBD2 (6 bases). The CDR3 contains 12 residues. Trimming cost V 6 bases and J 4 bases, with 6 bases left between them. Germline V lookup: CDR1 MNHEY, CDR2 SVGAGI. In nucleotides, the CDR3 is TGTGCCAGCAGCGGGGGCACCGGGGAGCTGTTTTTT. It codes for CASSGGTGELFF.